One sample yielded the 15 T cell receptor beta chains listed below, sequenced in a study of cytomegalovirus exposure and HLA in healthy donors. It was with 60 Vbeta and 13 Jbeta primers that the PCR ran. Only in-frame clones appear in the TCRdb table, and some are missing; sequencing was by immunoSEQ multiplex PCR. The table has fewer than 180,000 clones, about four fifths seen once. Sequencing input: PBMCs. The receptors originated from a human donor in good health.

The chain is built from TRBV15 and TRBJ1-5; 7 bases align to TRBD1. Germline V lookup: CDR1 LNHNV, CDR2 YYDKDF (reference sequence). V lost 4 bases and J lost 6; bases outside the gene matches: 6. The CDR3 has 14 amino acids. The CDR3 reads CATSKDRASQPQHF. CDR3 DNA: TGTGCCACCAGCAAAGACAGGGCCTCTCAGCCCCAGCATTTT.

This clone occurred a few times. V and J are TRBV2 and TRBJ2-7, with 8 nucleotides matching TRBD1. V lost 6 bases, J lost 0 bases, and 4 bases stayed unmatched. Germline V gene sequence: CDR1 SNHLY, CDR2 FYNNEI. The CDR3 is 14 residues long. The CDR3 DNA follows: TGTGCCAGCAGAGACAGGGGTAGCTCCTACGAGCAGTACTTC. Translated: CASRDRGSSYEQYF.

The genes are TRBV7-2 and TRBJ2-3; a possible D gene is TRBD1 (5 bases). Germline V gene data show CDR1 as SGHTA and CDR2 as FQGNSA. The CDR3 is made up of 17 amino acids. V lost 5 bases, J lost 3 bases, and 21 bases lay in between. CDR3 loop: CASSKRRPLRGTDTQYF. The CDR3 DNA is TGTGCCAGCAGCAAACGGCGGCCCCTAAGGGGTACAGATACGCAGTATTTT. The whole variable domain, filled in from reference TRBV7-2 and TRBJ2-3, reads GAGVSQSPSNKVTEKGKDVELRCDPISGHTALYWYRQSLGQGLEFLIYFQGNSAPDKSGLPSDRFSAERTGGSVSTLTIQRTQQEDSAVYLCASSKRRPLRGTDTQYFGPGTRLTVL.

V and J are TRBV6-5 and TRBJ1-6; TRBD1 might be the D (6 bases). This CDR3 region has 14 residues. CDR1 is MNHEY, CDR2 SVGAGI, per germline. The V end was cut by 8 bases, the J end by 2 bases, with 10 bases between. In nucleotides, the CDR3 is TGTGCCAGCGGGGGCAGGGCCTATAATTCACCCCTCCACTTT. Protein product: CASGGRAYNSPLHF.

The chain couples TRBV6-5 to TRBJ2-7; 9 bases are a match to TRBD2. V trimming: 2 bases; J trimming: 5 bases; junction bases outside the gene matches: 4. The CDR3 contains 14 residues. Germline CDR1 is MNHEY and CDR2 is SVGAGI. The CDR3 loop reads CASSYRAGGHEQYF. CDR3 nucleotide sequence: TGTGCCAGCAGTTACAGAGCGGGGGGCCACGAGCAGTACTTC.

The chain's CDR3 is CASSQGLERNSPLHF. The CDR3 DNA is TGTGCCAGCAGCCAAGGCCTTGAGAGGAATTCACCCCTCCACTTT. This sequence joins TRBV4-2 and TRBJ1-6; D not certain. The CDR3 runs 15 residues. Trimming cost V 1 base and J 7 bases, with 11 bases left between them. Germline values: CDR1 LGHNA, CDR2 YNFKEQ.

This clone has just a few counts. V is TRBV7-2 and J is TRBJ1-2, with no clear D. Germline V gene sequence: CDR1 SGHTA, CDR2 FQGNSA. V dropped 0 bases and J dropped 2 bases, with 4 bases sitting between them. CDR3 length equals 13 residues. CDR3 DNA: TGTGCCAGCAGCTTAGCCCAGAACTATGGCTACACCTTC. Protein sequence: CASSLAQNYGYTF.

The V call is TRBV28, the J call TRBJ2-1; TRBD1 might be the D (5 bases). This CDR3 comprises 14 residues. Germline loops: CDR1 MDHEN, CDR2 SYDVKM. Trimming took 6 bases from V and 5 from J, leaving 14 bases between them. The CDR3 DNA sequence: TGTGCCAGCAGGCCCCAGGGCAGCAACAATGAGCAGTTCTTC. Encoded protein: CASRPQGSNNEQFF.

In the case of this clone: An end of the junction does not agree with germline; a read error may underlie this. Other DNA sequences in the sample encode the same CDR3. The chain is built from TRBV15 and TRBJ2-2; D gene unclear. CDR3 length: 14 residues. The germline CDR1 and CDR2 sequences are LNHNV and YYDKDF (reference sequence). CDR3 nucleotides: TGCGCCACCAGCATAATCACAGCCACCGGGGAGCTGTTTTTT. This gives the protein CATSIITATGELFF.

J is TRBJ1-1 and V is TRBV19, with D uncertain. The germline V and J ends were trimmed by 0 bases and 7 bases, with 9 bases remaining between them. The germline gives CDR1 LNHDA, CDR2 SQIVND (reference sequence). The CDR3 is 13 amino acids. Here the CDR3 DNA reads TGTGCCAGTAGTATAGATCTATCAGGTGAAGCTTTCTTT. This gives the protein CASSIDLSGEAFF. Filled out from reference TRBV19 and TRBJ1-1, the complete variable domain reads DGGITQSPKYLFRKEGQNVTLSCEQNLNHDAMYWYRQDPGQGLRLIYYSQIVNDFQKGDIAEGYSVSREKKESFPLTVTSAQKNPTAFYLCASSIDLSGEAFFGQGTRLTVV.

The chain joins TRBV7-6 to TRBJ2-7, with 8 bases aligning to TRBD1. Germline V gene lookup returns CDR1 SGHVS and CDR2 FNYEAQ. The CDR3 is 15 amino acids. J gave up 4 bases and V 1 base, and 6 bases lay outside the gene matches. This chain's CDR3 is CASSLVGTGEYEQYF. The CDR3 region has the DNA TGTGCCAGCAGCTTAGTTGGGACAGGAGAATACGAGCAGTACTTC.

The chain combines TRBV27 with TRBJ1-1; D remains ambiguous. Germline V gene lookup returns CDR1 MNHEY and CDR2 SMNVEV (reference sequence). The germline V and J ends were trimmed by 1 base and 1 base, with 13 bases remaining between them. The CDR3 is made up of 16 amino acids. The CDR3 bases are TGTGCCAGCAGTTTATTGTTCGGGAACAGGAACACTGAAGCTTTCTTT. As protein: CASSLLFGNRNTEAFF.

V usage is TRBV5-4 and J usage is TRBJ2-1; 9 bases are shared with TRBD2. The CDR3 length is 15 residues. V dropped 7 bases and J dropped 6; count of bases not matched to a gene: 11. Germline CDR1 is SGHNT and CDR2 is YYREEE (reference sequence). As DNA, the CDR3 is TGTGCCAGCTTTTACGCGGGAGGGCTCGTCAATGAGCAGTTCTTC. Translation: CASFYAGGLVNEQFF. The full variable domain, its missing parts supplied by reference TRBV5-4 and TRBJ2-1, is ETGVTQSPTHLIKTRGQQVTLRCSSQSGHNTVSWYQQALGQGPQFIFQYYREEENGRGNFPPRFSGLQFPNYSSELNVNALELDDSALYLCASFYAGGLVNEQFFGPGTRLTVL.

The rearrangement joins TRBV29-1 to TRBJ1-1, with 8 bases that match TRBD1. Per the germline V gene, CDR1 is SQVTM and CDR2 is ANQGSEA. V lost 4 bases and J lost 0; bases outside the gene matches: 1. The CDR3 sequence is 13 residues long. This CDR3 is CSVGTGLNTEAFF. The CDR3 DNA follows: TGCAGCGTTGGGACAGGGTTGAACACTGAAGCTTTCTTT.

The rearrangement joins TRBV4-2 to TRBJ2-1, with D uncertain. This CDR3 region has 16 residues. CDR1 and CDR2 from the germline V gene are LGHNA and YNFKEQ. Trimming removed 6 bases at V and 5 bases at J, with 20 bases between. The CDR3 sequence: CASSNPGSRLNNEQFF. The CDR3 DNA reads TGTGCCAGCAGTAATCCCGGGTCTAGGCTAAACAATGAGCAGTTCTTC.